Shown below are 13 T cell receptor beta chains from a single sample sequenced in a study of T cell repertoires in cytomegalovirus infection. TCRdb analysed the reads with MiXCR anew, one entry per CDR3 protein. Here the sample spans 750,000 to 950,000 distinct CDR3 sequences, roughly 28% being singletons. Their antigens are not known. Source: cultured CD8+ T cells from PBMCs, taken from culture after CMV antigen stimulation. The receptors come from a human donor in good health (CMV status not recorded). Some clones in this sample may be carry-over from other donors' samples.

In DNA, the CDR3 is TGTGCCAGCAGTTACTCGAGGATTAGCGGGGTTCGCACAGATACGCAGTATTTT. This sequence encodes CASSYSRISGVRTDTQYF. The V gene is TRBV6-2 or TRBV6-3, the J gene TRBJ2-3; 8 bases align to TRBD2. The CDR3 runs to 18 residues. J lost 1 base, V lost 0 bases, and 9 bases had no gene match. The germline gives CDR1 MNHEY, CDR2 SVGEGT.

The J gene is TRBJ2-7, the V gene TRBV6-2 or TRBV6-3, with no clear D. Germline V gene data show CDR1 as MNHEY and CDR2 as SVGEGT. Trimming stripped 2 bases from V and 4 bases from J, with 9 bases between. The CDR3 spans 13 residues. The CDR3 DNA is TGTGCCAGCAGTTACGATGGTCCGTACGAGCAGTACGTC. This encodes CASSYDGPYEQYV.

V and J are TRBV3-1 and TRBJ1-1; D is perhaps TRBD1 (6 bases). The CDR3 extends over 15 amino acids. CDR1 LGHDT and CDR2 YNNKEL come from the germline V gene (reference sequence). Between the trimmed V and J ends, which lost 3 bases and 0 bases, there was a span of 11 bases. The CDR3 reads CASSQTGGMNTEAFF. The CDR3 region has the DNA TGTGCCAGCAGCCAGACAGGAGGGATGAACACTGAAGCTTTCTTT.

This clonotype was observed a handful of times. V gene TRBV10-3 combines with J gene TRBJ2-7; D unresolved. The ends were cut back, 2 bases at V and 7 bases at J, with 12 bases in the middle. CDR1 is ENHRY, CDR2 SYGVKD, per germline. The CDR3 consists of 13 residues. This chain's CDR3 is CAISEVSYGEQYV. The CDR3 DNA follows: TGTGCCATCAGTGAGGTCAGTTACGGAGAGCAGTACGTC.

This clonotype was detected a few times. J is TRBJ1-4 and V is TRBV6-5; D is unresolved. With 7 bases removed from V and 7 bases from J, the gap between germline ends came to 16 bases. Germline values: CDR1 MNHEY, CDR2 SVGAGI. The CDR3 has 14 amino acids. The CDR3 DNA sequence: TGTGCCAGCACCTACTCGGGAGGCAGTGAAAAACTGTTTTTT. It translates to CASTYSGGSEKLFF.

CDR3 nucleotide sequence: TGTGCCAGCAGCTTGATGGGATTTCCCGAGCAGTACGTC. Protein sequence: CASSLMGFPEQYV. The chain couples TRBV11-2 to TRBJ2-7; no reliable D call. With 3 bases removed from V and 6 bases from J, the gap between germline ends came to 12 bases. CDR1 and CDR2 from the germline V gene are SGHAT and FQNNGV. The CDR3 spans 13 residues.

V usage is TRBV10-3 and J usage is TRBJ1-2; no clear D. The V end lost 7 bases, the J end lost 7 bases, and 13 bases lay between the germline ends. The germline V gene encodes CDR1 ENHRY and CDR2 SYGVKD. The CDR3 spans 12 residues. CDR3 sequence: CAITREEGGYTF. In nucleotides, the CDR3 is TGTGCCATCACCAGAGAGGAGGGTGGCTACACCTTC.

This clonotype was observed at least ten times. The junction shows a germline mismatch at one end, possibly a read error. The chain combines TRBV7-2 with TRBJ1-5, with TRBD1 identical over 8 bases. CDR1 is SGHTA, CDR2 FQGNSA, per germline. This CDR3 is built from 15 residues. CDR3 nucleotide sequence: TGTGCCAGCAGCTTAGTCGCAGGGGGCAAACAGCCCCAGCATTTT. This codes for CASSLVAGGKQPQHF.

This clonotype was seen a handful of times. The V gene is TRBV3-1, the J gene TRBJ2-1; D is unresolved. Germline assignment: CDR1 LGHDT and CDR2 YNNKEL (reference sequence). CDR3 length: 14 residues. Trimming left V 0 bases short and J 2 bases short, with 5 bases between. CDR3 in amino acids: CASSQDATYNEQFF. DNA of the CDR3: TGTGCCAGCAGCCAAGATGCCACCTACAATGAGCAGTTCTTC.

CDR3 residues: CSARRLAGDNEQFF. In DNA, the CDR3 is TGCAGTGCTAGGAGGCTAGCGGGGGACAATGAGCAGTTCTTC. The V gene is TRBV20-1, the J gene TRBJ2-1; 10 bases match TRBD2. J gave up 5 bases and V 3 bases, and 4 bases lay outside the gene matches. The CDR3 is 14 amino acids. Germline loops: CDR1 DFQATT, CDR2 SNEGSKA (reference sequence).

This clonotype appeared a few times. The V call is TRBV27, the J call TRBJ2-3; D ambiguous. This CDR3 comprises 13 residues. Deletions cut 2 bases from V and 4 bases from J, with 7 bases between. Germline V gene sequence: CDR1 MNHEY, CDR2 SMNVEV (reference sequence). The CDR3 is CASSLPPPDTQYF. The CDR3 DNA is TGTGCCAGCAGTTTACCCCCCCCAGATACGCAGTATTTT.

The chain has TRBV25-1 and TRBJ1-1, with TRBD1 identical over 8 bases. This CDR3 is 14 amino acids long. The junction had 10 bases not matched to a gene; V was cut back by 8 bases and J by 5 bases. CDR1 MGHDK and CDR2 SYGVNS come from the germline V gene. This CDR3 reads CASRKGRGRTEAFF. The CDR3 DNA sequence: TGTGCCAGCCGGAAGGGCAGGGGGCGGACTGAAGCTTTCTTT.

V usage is TRBV20-1 and J usage is TRBJ1-5; a weak D match, TRBD1 (6 bases). Germline V lookup: CDR1 DFQATT, CDR2 SNEGSKA (reference sequence). The CDR3 consists of 13 residues. Trimming removed 6 bases from V and 3 bases from J, with 12 bases in between. CDR3 residues: CSATGHPNQPQHF. Written as DNA, the CDR3 is TGCAGTGCCACGGGACACCCCAATCAGCCCCAGCATTTT.